This T cell receptor (beta chain) was sequenced in a study of early T cells in non-severe SARS-CoV-2 infection (dated by TCRdb to about 2021). For the wider study: Because TCR sequencing relied on bulk RNA taken from unsorted whole blood, pairing of alpha and beta chains was not possible.

The study was a case-control design nested within a healthcare worker cohort in London, UK, with weekly nasopharyngeal swab PCR tests and blood sampling. Between 23 and 31 March 2020, the week of the UK lockdown, healthcare workers were enrolled and then followed up weekly for as long as 16 weeks. Libraries came from 5' RACE. Sequencer: NextSeq 500. To correct for sequencing error and PCR bias, the TCR library protocol tagged individual cDNA molecules with unique molecular identifiers. Sequencing covered both TCR alpha and beta chains, and within each sample the abundances of alpha and beta sequences were tightly co-correlated. The paper's processing steps were these. Decombinator V4 was used to annotate TCR sequences for V gene, J gene and CDR3. Expanded TCRs were defined as changing significantly between any two time points under a Poisson model with p below 0.0001. TCR abundances were normalised to the total number of TCRs sequenced per sample and expressed as counts per million. TRAV1-2 paired with TRAJ12, TRAJ20 or TRAJ33 defined MAIT TCRs, while TRAV10 paired with TRAJ18 defined iNKT TCRs. A search of VDJdb, accessed on 1 November 2021, was run for TCRs annotated to CMV, EBV and SARS-CoV-2, with TCRs annotated for multiple antigens excluded. In-frame beta chains were kept once TCRdb had trimmed the public reads at Q25 with fastp and called clones with MiXCR. One record per CDR3 amino acid sequence lists the most common genes and DNA. For this entry, the V and J calls and clone size follow TCRdb and not the study's own pipeline. The sample table shows approximately 81,000 distinct CDR3 sequences, and about an eighth are seen once. The biggest ten clones account for 3% of the sample.

As regards this clonotype: No antigen is known for it. The junction and the germline gene differ at one end; a read error may be behind it.

The CDR3 contains 15 residues, cysteine and phenylalanine counted. Kept here is only the CDR3 DNA, which spans 45 bases and is read in frame from base 1. CDR1 SSHAT and CDR2 FNYEAQ were looked up in the germline V gene (reference sequence). General findings and caveats noted by the study authors: Matching against VDJdb was skewed toward anti-spike CD8 responses, likely underestimated virus-specific expansions, and missed private and CD4 specificities.

Material: whole blood. This sequence uses TRBV7-7 and TRBJ2-2; a confident D gene designation cannot be given. The sequence derives from an adult who was a healthcare worker with PCR-confirmed SARS-CoV-2 infection or an uninfected control (not recorded which). The CDR3 loop reads CASSLGPIGTGELFF. DNA sequence: TGTGCTAGCAGCTTAGGACCCATCGGCACCGGGGAGCTGTTTTTT.